Below are 17 T cell receptor beta chains sequenced from a single sample in a study of T cell repertoires in cytomegalovirus infection. TCRdb reprocessed the reads via MiXCR and lists one record per CDR3 protein. Altogether about 400,000 distinct CDR3 sequences are present, around a third being singletons, with the ten largest covering approximately 15%. Antigen specificity for these receptors is unknown. Material: cultured PBMCs, obtained from culture after CMV antigen stimulation. The receptors here all came from a human donor in good health (CMV status not recorded). Some clones in this sample may be carry-over from other donors' samples.

The rearrangement uses TRBV12-3 or TRBV12-4 and TRBJ2-4; no clear D. CDR3 length: 16 residues. V dropped 3 bases and J dropped 1 base, with 13 bases sitting between them. CDR3 in DNA: TGTGCCAGCAGTTTTAGGAGCCCGGAGGCCAAAAACATTCAGTACTTC. Protein sequence: CASSFRSPEAKNIQYF.

The chain recombines TRBV6-5 with TRBJ2-1, with 8 nucleotides matching TRBD2. Per the germline V gene, CDR1 is MNHEY and CDR2 is SVGAGI. The CDR3 runs to 13 residues. V lost 4 bases and J lost 9; bases outside the gene matches: 5. The CDR3 loop reads CASSSREGFEQFF. For the CDR3, the DNA is TGTGCCAGCAGTTCCCGGGAGGGGTTTGAGCAGTTCTTC.

The J gene is TRBJ2-5, the V gene TRBV11-3; 8 bases are a match to TRBD2. J was trimmed by 3 bases and V by 7 bases; bases with no gene match: 10. The CDR3 runs to 15 residues. CDR1 and CDR2 from the germline V gene are SGHNT and YENEEA. CDR3 in amino acids: CASTHGLAPEETQYF. Written as DNA, the CDR3 is TGTGCCAGCACCCATGGACTAGCCCCGGAAGAGACCCAGTACTTC.

This clonotype was counted only a few times. The chain employs TRBV19 and TRBJ2-1; TRBD2 matches 12 bases. Trimming at V came to 1 base and at J to 6 bases, leaving 1 base not matched to a gene. The CDR3 runs to 15 residues. CDR1 is LNHDA and CDR2 is SQIVND in the germline V gene (reference sequence). The CDR3 DNA reads TGTGCCAGTAGTATAGGGACTAGCGGGGCCAATGAGCAGTTCTTC. This translates into CASSIGTSGANEQFF.

The chain has TRBV12-3 or TRBV12-4 and TRBJ1-5; D uncertain. The CDR3 is 14 residues long. The V end lost 3 bases, the J end lost 4 bases, and 10 bases lay between the germline ends. The CDR3 DNA is TGTGCCAGCAGTTTCGGGCAGCATAATCAGCCCCAGCATTTT. It codes for CASSFGQHNQPQHF.

This clonotype was seen many times. The genes are TRBV7-2 and TRBJ2-3; 14 bases align to TRBD2. The germline V gene has CDR1 SGHTA and CDR2 FQGNSA. V lost 0 bases to trimming and J lost 0 bases; unmatched junction nucleotides: 2. The CDR3 runs to 18 residues. The CDR3 region has the DNA TGTGCCAGCAGCTTAGCGGGACTAGCGGGAGATAGCACAGATACGCAGTATTTT. Its translation is CASSLAGLAGDSTDTQYF.

This clonotype was recorded many times. This chain joins TRBV7-2 and TRBJ1-5; D is undetermined. The germline V and J ends were trimmed by 1 base and 5 bases, with 12 bases remaining between them. CDR3 length: 15 residues. Germline CDR1 is SGHTA and CDR2 is FQGNSA. For the CDR3, the DNA is TGTGCCAGCAGCTTAGGGTCCCGAGGCCATCAGCCCCAGCATTTT. As protein: CASSLGSRGHQPQHF.

This rearrangement joins TRBV12-3 or TRBV12-4 to TRBJ1-1; 9 nucleotides align to TRBD1. This CDR3 is 15 amino acids long. The J segment lost 5 bases and the V segment lost 2 bases, leaving 6 bases of the junction unmatched. In nucleotides, the CDR3 is TGTGCCAGCAGTTTAACCGGAGGACAGGGGACTGAAGCTTTCTTT. Translating it yields CASSLTGGQGTEAFF.

The chain recombines TRBV12-3 or TRBV12-4 with TRBJ2-5; D not resolved. V was cut by 3 bases and J by 3 bases, with 11 bases left in between. The CDR3 contains 14 residues. DNA for the CDR3: TGTGCCAGCAGTTTTGACGCGGTTAAAGAGACCCAGTACTTC. Translating it yields CASSFDAVKETQYF.

The V call is TRBV24-1, the J call TRBJ2-1, with TRBD1 identical over 11 bases. This CDR3 comprises 13 residues. Germline CDR1 and CDR2: KGHDR and SFDVKD. V was clipped by 9 bases and J by 8 bases; unmatched bases: 5. The chain's CDR3 is CATRDRGTYEQFF. CDR3 bases: TGTGCCACCCGGGACAGGGGGACCTATGAGCAGTTCTTC.

Only a few counts were recorded for this clonotype. V usage is TRBV12-3 or TRBV12-4 and J usage is TRBJ1-1, with TRBD1 identical over 8 bases. Trimming took 7 bases from V and 3 from J; bases not matched to a gene: 7. CDR3 length equals 14 residues. The CDR3 nucleotides are TGTGCCAGCAATAGGGACAGGATAGACACTGAAGCTTTCTTT. The encoded protein is CASNRDRIDTEAFF.

The chain recombines TRBV27 with TRBJ1-1; a possible D gene is TRBD1 (6 bases). CDR1 MNHEY and CDR2 SMNVEV come from the germline V gene (reference sequence). This CDR3 contains 15 residues. V dropped 10 bases and J dropped 2 bases, with 20 bases sitting between them. In DNA form, the CDR3 reads TGTGCCACCGCCCGGCAGGGGTGGGTAAACACTGAAGCTTTCTTT. It translates to CATARQGWVNTEAFF.

V and J are TRBV19 and TRBJ1-3; 9 positions match TRBD1. CDR1 is LNHDA and CDR2 is SQIVND in the germline V gene (reference sequence). V was clipped by 6 bases and J by 0 bases; unmatched bases: 6. CDR3 length equals 16 residues. The CDR3 spells CASRHGTGFSGNTIYF. The CDR3 DNA reads TGTGCCAGTAGACACGGGACAGGGTTCTCTGGAAACACCATATATTTT.

This rearrangement joins TRBV7-9 to TRBJ2-3; 7 positions match TRBD1. This CDR3 has 16 residues. Germline V gene data show CDR1 as SEHNR and CDR2 as FQNEAQ (reference sequence). The ends lost 5 bases at V and 8 bases at J; junction bases unmatched: 16. Here the CDR3 reads CASSAGGDRSRGTQYF. DNA for the CDR3: TGTGCCAGCAGCGCAGGGGGAGATAGGTCGAGGGGTACGCAGTATTTT.

This clonotype has only a few counts. The chain has TRBV20-1 and TRBJ2-7; weak D call: TRBD2 (5 bases). The CDR3 totals 15 residues. V was clipped by 1 base and J by 0 bases, with 13 bases between them. The germline V gene has CDR1 DFQATT and CDR2 SNEGSKA (reference sequence). CDR3 region: CSARAPGLSSYEQYV. The CDR3 DNA sequence: TGCAGTGCTAGAGCTCCCGGACTGAGCTCCTACGAGCAGTACGTC.

The table lists this clonotype with many counts. The chain is built from TRBV15 and TRBJ2-7; 10 bases fit TRBD2. The CDR3 is made up of 15 amino acids. Per the germline V gene, CDR1 is LNHNV and CDR2 is YYDKDF (reference sequence). V gave up 5 bases and J gave up 4 bases; unmatched junction bases: 8. The CDR3 is CATSAGLAAIYEQYV. In DNA form, the CDR3 reads TGTGCCACCAGCGCCGGACTAGCGGCAATTTACGAGCAGTACGTC.

This clonotype was seen only a few times. The CDR3 DNA reads as TGTGCCAGCAGCTTAGTGCTGGCTAATGGCTACACCTTC. Protein product: CASSLVLANGYTF. The genes are TRBV7-9 and TRBJ1-2; the D is unclear. This CDR3 contains 13 residues. Germline CDR1 is SEHNR and CDR2 is FQNEAQ (reference sequence). V dropped 1 base and J dropped 6 bases, with 9 bases sitting between them.